This TCR beta chain was captured in a study of regulatory T cells in long-lasting Graves disease. The time point denotes: newly diagnosed GD, antithyroid drugs for less than 3 months. PBMC RNA served as the TCR library source. Only a few counts were recorded for this clonotype. Building of the TCR beta libraries involved iRepertoire HTBI primers and Arm-PCR of CDR3 regions. TCRdb re-called the multiplex PCR reads through MiXCR, storing one row per CDR3 protein. The sample holds 380,000 or so distinct CDR3 sequences; 16% are singletons and the top ten take just over 20%. These data also featured in a second study, about T cells in Graves' hyperthyroidism and ophthalmopathy. That paper notes: First-round RT-PCR of the TCR CDR3 relied on the HTBI primer set. Most thyroid clonotypes that were expanded above 0.001 also turned up in blood. The model predicted ophthalmopathy a median around 6.5 months before onset.

The clonotype was recovered from a young woman with Graves disease. The sequences come from peripheral blood mononuclear cells (PBMCs), collected at new diagnosis, from a patient treated with antithyroid drugs.

The CDR3 sequence is CASSYGASGRYYEQYF. CDR3 nucleotides: TGTGCCAGCAGTTACGGGGCTAGCGGGCGATACTACGAGCAGTACTTC. The chain has TRBV6-9 and TRBJ2-7, with 8 bases matching TRBD2. Germline CDR1 is MNHGY and CDR2 is SVAAGI. The CDR3 loop spans 16 amino acids. J was trimmed by 3 bases and V by 3 bases; bases with no gene match: 10.